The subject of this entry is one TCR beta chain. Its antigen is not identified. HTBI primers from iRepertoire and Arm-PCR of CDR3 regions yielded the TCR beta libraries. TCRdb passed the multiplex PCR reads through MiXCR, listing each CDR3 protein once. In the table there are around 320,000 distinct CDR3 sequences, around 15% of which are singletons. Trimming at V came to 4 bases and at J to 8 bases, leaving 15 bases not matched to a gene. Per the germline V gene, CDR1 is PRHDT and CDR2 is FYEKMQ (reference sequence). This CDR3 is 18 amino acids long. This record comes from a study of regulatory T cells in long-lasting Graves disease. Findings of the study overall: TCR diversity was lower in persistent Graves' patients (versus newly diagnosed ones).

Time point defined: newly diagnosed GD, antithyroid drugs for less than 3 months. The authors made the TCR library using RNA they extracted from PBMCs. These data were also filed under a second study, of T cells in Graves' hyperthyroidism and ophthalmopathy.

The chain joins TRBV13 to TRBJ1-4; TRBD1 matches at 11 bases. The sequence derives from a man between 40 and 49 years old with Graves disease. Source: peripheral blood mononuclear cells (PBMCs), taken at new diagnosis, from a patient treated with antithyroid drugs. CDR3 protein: CASSSRAASGQGEEKLFF. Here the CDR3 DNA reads TGTGCCAGCAGCTCCCGAGCCGCCTCGGGACAGGGGGAAGAAAAACTGTTTTTT.